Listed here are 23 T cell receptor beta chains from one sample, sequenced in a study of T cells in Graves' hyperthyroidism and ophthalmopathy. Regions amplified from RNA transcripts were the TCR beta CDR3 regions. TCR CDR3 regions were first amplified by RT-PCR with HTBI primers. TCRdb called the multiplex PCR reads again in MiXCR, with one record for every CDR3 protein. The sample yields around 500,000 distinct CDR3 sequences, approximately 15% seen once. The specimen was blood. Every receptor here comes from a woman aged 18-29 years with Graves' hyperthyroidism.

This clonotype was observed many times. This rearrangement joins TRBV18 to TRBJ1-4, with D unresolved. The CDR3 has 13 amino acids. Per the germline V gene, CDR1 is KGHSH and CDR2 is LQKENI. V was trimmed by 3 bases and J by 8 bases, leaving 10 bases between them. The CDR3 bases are TGTGCCAGCTCACCCCGGGGAGGGGAAAAACTGTTTTTT. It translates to CASSPRGGEKLFF.

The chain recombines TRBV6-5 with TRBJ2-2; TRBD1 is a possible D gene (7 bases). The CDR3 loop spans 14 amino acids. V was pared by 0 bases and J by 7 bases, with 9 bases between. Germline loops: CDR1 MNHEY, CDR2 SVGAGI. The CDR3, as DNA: TGTGCCAGCAGTTACTCGCAGGGGGGCGGGGAGCTGTTTTTT. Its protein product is CASSYSQGGGELFF.

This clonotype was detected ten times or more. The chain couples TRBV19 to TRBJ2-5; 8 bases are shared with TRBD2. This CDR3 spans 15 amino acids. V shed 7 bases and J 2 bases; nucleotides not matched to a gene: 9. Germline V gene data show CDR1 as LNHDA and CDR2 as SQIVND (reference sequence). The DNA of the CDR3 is TGTGCCAGTACTACGTCTAGCGGGTTACAAGAGACCCAGTACTTC. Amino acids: CASTTSSGLQETQYF.

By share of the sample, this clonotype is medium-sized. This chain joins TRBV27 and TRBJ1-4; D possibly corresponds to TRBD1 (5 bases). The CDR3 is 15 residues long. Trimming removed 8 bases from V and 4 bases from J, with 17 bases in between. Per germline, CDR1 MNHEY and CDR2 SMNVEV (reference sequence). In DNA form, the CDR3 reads TGTGCCAGCTCGGATTTCGGGGCATTTAATGAAAAACTGTTTTTT. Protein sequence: CASSDFGAFNEKLFF.

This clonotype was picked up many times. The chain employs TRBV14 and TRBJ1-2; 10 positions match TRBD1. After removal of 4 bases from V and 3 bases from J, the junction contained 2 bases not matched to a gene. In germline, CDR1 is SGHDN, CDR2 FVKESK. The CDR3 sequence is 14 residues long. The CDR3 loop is CASSPTGGDYGYTF. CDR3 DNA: TGTGCCAGCAGCCCGACAGGGGGCGACTATGGCTACACCTTC.

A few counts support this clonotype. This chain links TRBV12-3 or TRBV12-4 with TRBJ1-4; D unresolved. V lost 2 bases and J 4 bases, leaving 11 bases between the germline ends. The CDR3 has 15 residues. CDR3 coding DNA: TGTGCCAGCAGTTTAAATCTGGGGAGTAATGAAAAACTGTTTTTT. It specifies CASSLNLGSNEKLFF.

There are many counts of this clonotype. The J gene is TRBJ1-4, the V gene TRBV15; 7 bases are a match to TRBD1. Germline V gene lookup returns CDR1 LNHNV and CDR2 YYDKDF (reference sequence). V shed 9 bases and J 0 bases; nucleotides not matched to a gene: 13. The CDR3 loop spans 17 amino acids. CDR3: CATRQGGGLATNEKLFF. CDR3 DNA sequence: TGTGCCACTCGACAGGGAGGAGGATTGGCAACTAATGAAAAACTGTTTTTT.

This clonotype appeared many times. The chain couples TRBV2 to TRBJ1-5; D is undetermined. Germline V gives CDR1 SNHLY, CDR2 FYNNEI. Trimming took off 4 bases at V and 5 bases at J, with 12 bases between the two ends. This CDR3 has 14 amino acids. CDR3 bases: TGTGCCAGCAGTGGCTTGAGGGAGGATCAGCCCCAGCATTTT. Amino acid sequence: CASSGLREDQPQHF.

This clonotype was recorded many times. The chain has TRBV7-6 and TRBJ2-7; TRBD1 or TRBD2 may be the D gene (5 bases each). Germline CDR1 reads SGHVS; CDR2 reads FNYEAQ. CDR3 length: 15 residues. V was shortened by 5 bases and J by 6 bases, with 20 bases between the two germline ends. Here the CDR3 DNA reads TGTGCCAGCAGCCTCCCGACTGGGGGAGTAAGCGAGCAGTACTTC. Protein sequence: CASSLPTGGVSEQYF.

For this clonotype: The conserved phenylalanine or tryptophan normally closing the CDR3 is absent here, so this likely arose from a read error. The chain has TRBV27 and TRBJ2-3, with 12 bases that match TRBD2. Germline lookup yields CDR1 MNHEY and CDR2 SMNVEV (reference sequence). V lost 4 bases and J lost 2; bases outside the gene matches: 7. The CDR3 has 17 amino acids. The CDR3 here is CASSSMGLAGLTDTQYS. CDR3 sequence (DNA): TGTGCCAGCAGTTCAATGGGACTAGCGGGTCTCACAGATACGCAGTATTCT.

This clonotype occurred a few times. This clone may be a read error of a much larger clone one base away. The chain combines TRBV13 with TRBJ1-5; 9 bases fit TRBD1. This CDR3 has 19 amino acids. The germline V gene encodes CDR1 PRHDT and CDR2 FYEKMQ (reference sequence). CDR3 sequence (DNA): TGTGCCAGCAGCTATTCACAGGGGGCGCCTCCTTATAGCAATCAGCCCCAGCGTTTT. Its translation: CASSYSQGAPPYSNQPQRF. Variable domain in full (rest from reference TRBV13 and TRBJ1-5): AAGVIQSPRHLIKEKRETATLKCYPIPRHDTVYWYQQGPGQDPQFLISFYEKMQSDKGSIPDRFSAQQFSDYHSELNMSSLELGDSALYFCASSYSQGAPPYSNQPQRFGDGTRLSIL.

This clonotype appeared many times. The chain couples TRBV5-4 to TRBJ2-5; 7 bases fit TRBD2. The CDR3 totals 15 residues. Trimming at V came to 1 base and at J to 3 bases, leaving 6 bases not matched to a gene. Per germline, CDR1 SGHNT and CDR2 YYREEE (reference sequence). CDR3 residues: CASSLPGLSKETQYF. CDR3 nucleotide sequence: TGTGCCAGCAGCTTGCCGGGACTATCAAAAGAGACCCAGTACTTC.

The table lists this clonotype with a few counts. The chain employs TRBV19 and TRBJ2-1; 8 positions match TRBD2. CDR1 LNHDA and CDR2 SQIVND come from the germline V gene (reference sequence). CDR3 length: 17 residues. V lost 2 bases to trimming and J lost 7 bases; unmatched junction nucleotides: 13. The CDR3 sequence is CASSILPKSGRFNEQFF. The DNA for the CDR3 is TGTGCCAGTAGTATACTCCCCAAGAGCGGGAGATTTAATGAGCAGTTCTTC.

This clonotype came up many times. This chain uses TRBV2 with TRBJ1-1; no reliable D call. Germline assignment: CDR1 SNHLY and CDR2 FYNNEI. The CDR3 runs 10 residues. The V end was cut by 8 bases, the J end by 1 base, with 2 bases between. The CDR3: CASENTEAFF. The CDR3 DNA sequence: TGTGCCAGCGAGAACACTGAAGCTTTCTTT.

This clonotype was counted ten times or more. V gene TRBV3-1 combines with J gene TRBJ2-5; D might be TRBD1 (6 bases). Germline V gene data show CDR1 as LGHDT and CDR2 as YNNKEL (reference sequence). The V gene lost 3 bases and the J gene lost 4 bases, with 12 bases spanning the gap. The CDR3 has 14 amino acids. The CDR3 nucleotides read TGTGCCAGCAGCCAGCAGGGGAGCGCAGAGACCCAGTACTTC. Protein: CASSQQGSAETQYF.

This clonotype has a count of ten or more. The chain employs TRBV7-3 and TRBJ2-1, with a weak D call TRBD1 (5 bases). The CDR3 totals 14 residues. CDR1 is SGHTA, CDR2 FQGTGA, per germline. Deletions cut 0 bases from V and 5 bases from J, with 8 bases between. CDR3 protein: CASSLTGLNNEQFF. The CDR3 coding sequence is TGTGCCAGCAGCTTAACGGGGCTGAACAATGAGCAGTTCTTC.

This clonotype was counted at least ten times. DNA of the CDR3: TGCGCCAGCAGCTCGGGACAACGCGACGAGCAGTACTTC. This translates into CASSSGQRDEQYF. This rearrangement joins TRBV5-1 to TRBJ2-7; TRBD1 is a possible D gene (6 bases). V lost 3 bases and J 5 bases, leaving 12 bases between the germline ends. CDR1 and CDR2 from the germline V gene are SGHRS and YFSETQ. The CDR3 has 13 residues.

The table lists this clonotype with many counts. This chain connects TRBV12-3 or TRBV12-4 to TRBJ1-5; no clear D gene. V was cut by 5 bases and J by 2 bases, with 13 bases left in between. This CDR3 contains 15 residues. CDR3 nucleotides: TGTGCCAGCAGTCCCCCCTCATGGGGCAATCAGCCCCAGCATTTT. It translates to CASSPPSWGNQPQHF.

CDR3 sequence reads: CASRVSGVTDTQYF. As DNA, the CDR3 is TGTGCCAGCAGGGTTAGCGGGGTCACAGATACGCAGTATTTT. This rearrangement joins TRBV12-3 or TRBV12-4 to TRBJ2-3, with 8 bases lining up with TRBD2. V was clipped by 6 bases and J by 2 bases; unmatched bases: 4. This CDR3 has 14 residues.

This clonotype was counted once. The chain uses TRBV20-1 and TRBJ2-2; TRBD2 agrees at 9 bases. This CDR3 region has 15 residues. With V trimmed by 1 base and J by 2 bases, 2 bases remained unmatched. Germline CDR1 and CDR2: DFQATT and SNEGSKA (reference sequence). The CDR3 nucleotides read TGCAGTGCTAGAGGCGGGAGGGCCAACACCGGGGAGCTGTTTTTT. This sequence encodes CSARGGRANTGELFF.

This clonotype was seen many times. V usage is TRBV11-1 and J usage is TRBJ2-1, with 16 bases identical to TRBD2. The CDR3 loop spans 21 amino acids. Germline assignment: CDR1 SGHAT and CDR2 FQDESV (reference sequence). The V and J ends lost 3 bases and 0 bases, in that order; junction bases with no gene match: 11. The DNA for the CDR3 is TGTGCCAGCAGCTTGGGTCCGGGACTAGCGGGAGGGCTGAGCTCCTACAATGAGCAGTTCTTC. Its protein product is CASSLGPGLAGGLSSYNEQFF.

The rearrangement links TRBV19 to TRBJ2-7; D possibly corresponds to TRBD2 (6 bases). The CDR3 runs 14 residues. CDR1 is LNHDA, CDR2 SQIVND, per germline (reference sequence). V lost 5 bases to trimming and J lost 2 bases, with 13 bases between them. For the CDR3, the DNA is TGTGCCAGTAGTTCGGGGGTCGGTCCCTACGAGCAGTACTTC. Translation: CASSSGVGPYEQYF.

The CDR3 reads CASSLEAFEQYF. The CDR3 DNA follows: TGCGCCAGCAGCCTGGAGGCGTTTGAGCAGTATTTT. This chain joins TRBV5-1 and TRBJ2-3, with D possibly being TRBD2 (5 bases). This CDR3 has 12 amino acids. Trimming shortened V by 4 bases and J by 11 bases, and 14 bases separated the two germline ends. Germline CDR1 reads SGHRS; CDR2 reads YFSETQ.